The 30 T cell receptor beta chains given below trace back to one sample, sequenced in a study of cytomegalovirus exposure and HLA in healthy donors. PCR involved 60 Vbeta and 13 Jbeta primers. TCRdb's copy holds only in-frame clones and misses some; the assay was immunoSEQ multiplex PCR. The table shows approximately 100,000 clones, with roughly 69% occurring only once. Sequencing was done on a sample of PBMCs. The source of these receptors is a man between 25 and 39 years old in good health and CMV-seropositive.

The chain is built from TRBV28 and TRBJ2-5, with D possibly TRBD1 on 6 matching bases. CDR1 MDHEN and CDR2 SYDVKM come from the germline V gene. V was clipped by 3 bases and J by 5 bases, with 10 bases between them. This CDR3 is 13 amino acids long. CDR3 protein: CASSLRGMETQYF. The CDR3 nucleotides read TGTGCCAGCAGTTTGAGGGGGATGGAGACCCAGTACTTC.

The chain links TRBV18 to TRBJ2-1, with D perhaps TRBD1 (6 bases). CDR1 and CDR2 (germline): KGHSH, LQKENI. Trimming removed 1 base from V and 7 bases from J, with 17 bases in between. The CDR3 is 16 amino acids. In DNA form, the CDR3 reads TGTGCCAGCTCACCACTTTCAGGGGAAGTGTATAATGAGCAGTTCTTC. Amino acid sequence: CASSPLSGEVYNEQFF.

The chain combines TRBV6-1 with TRBJ1-1; 10 bases align to TRBD1. In germline, CDR1 is MNHNS, CDR2 SASEGT. The CDR3 has 11 amino acids. Trimming took 7 bases from V and 10 from J; bases not matched to a gene: 3. The CDR3 sequence is CASKTGGSAFF. The CDR3 coding sequence is TGTGCCAGCAAGACAGGGGGCTCAGCTTTCTTT.

This clone has more than one count but fewer than ten. The chain carries TRBV5-4 and TRBJ2-3, with D possibly TRBD1 on 5 matching bases. The length of the CDR3 is 14 residues. V shed 1 base and J shed 13 bases, with 19 bases lying between them. Germline V gene sequence: CDR1 SGHNT, CDR2 YYREEE (reference sequence). Here the CDR3 DNA reads TGTGCCAGCAGCTTGTGGCAGGGTGATTTCTCTGAGTATTTT. Its protein product is CASSLWQGDFSEYF.

The V and J genes are TRBV11-3 and TRBJ2-5, with a tentative D call TRBD2 (6 bases). The DNA end is a closer match to TRBJ2-7, so the J assignment may be wrong. The CDR3 is 14 amino acids. CDR1 is SGHNT and CDR2 is YENEEA in the germline V gene. CDR3 coding DNA: TGTGCCAGCAGCTTAGGCGGGACGGCCTACGAGCAGTACTTC. It translates to CASSLGGTAYEQYF.

In its sample, this clone was seen a few times. The gene calls are TRBV28 and TRBJ1-6, with D possibly matching TRBD1 (5 bases). The germline gives CDR1 MDHEN, CDR2 SYDVKM. The CDR3 is 13 amino acids. The V end lost 3 bases, the J end lost 10 bases, and 10 bases lay between the germline ends. For the CDR3, the DNA is TGTGCCAGCAGTTTGGGGGGAGGCTCACCCCTCCACTTT. Translating it yields CASSLGGGSPLHF.

This chain links TRBV7-9 with TRBJ2-5; D unclear. The DNA end is a closer match to TRBJ2-7, so the J assignment may be wrong. The CDR3 has 13 residues. Germline V gene data show CDR1 as SEHNR and CDR2 as FQNEAQ (reference sequence). The chain's CDR3 is CASSLDLLYEQYF. Here the CDR3 DNA reads TGTGCCAGCAGCTTAGATCTGCTCTACGAGCAGTACTTC.

This clone turned up a few times. The genes are TRBV11-2 and TRBJ2-7; 7 bases are a match to TRBD1. The trim removed 7 bases at V and 3 bases at J, leaving 9 bases unmatched. The CDR3 covers 14 residues. The germline CDR1 and CDR2 sequences are SGHAT and FQNNGV. CDR3 in amino acids: CASTLDRDLYEQYF. DNA of the CDR3: TGTGCCAGCACCCTAGACAGGGATCTCTACGAGCAGTACTTC. The full variable domain, in which reference TRBV11-2 and TRBJ2-7 provide the parts outside the CDR3, is EAGVAQSPRYKIIEKRQSVAFWCNPISGHATLYWYQQILGQGPKLLIQFQNNGVVDDSQLPKDRFSAERLKGVDSTLKIQPAKLEDSAVYLCASTLDRDLYEQYFGPGTRLTVT.

This clone was counted only a few times. The chain uses TRBV4-1 and TRBJ2-4, with TRBD2 identical over 10 bases. The CDR3 covers 18 residues. Per the germline V gene, CDR1 is MGHRA and CDR2 is YSYEKL. V gave up 1 base and J gave up 0 bases; unmatched junction bases: 6. The CDR3 region has the DNA TGCGCCAGCAGCCAAGGAATAGCGGGGGGACTAGCCAAAAACATTCAGTACTTC. Encoded protein: CASSQGIAGGLAKNIQYF.

The gene calls are TRBV11-3 and TRBJ2-7, with 9 bases matching TRBD1. The V segment lost 4 bases and the J segment 6 bases; nucleotides outside the gene matches: 19. The germline V gene encodes CDR1 SGHNT and CDR2 YENEEA. CDR3 size: 18 residues. CDR3 sequence (DNA): TGTGCCAGCAGCTCCCACCGGGACAGGGTCACCCCGAGTGGCGAGCAGTACTTC. Protein sequence: CASSSHRDRVTPSGEQYF. Full variable domain (remainder filled in from reference TRBV11-3 and TRBJ2-7): EAGVVQSPRYKIIEKKQPVAFWCNPISGHNTLYWYLQNLGQGPELLIRYENEEAVDDSQLPKDRFSAERLKGVDSTLKIQPAELGDSAVYLCASSSHRDRVTPSGEQYFGPGTRLTVT.

This clone was found once. This sequence joins TRBV9 and TRBJ2-5; 9 bases align to TRBD1. Germline V gene data show CDR1 as SGDLS and CDR2 as YYNGEE. The CDR3 has 16 residues. Trimming removed 3 bases from V and 0 bases from J; junction bases left unmatched: 6. CDR3 DNA: TGTGCCAGCAGCGCGACCGGGACAGGGTACCAAGAGACCCAGTACTTC. Protein product: CASSATGTGYQETQYF.

This clone was seen once. V usage is TRBV7-9 and J usage is TRBJ1-3; TRBD1 is a possible D gene (5 bases). V was trimmed by 5 bases and J by 4 bases, leaving 15 bases between them. CDR1 is SEHNR, CDR2 FQNEAQ, per germline (reference sequence). The CDR3 totals 15 residues. The CDR3 sequence is CASSTEGVTGNTIYF. As DNA, the CDR3 is TGTGCCAGCAGCACAGAAGGGGTTACAGGAAACACCATATATTTT.

The chain has TRBV5-1 and TRBJ2-5, with D tentatively TRBD1 (6 bases). Trimming took 6 bases from V and 7 from J, leaving 16 bases between them. The V gene's germline CDR1 is SGHRS and CDR2 YFSETQ. This CDR3 comprises 13 residues. The CDR3 nucleotides are TGCGCCAGCACCTCCTTCCCCAGGGGGACCCAGTACTTC. Translation: CASTSFPRGTQYF.

This clone appeared a few times. The rearrangement joins TRBV6-5 to TRBJ1-5, with D unclear. CDR3 length equals 15 residues. Germline CDR1 is MNHEY and CDR2 is SVGAGI. V lost 6 bases and J lost 0, with 12 bases in between. The CDR3 sequence is CASRSTSYSNQPQHF. The CDR3 nucleotides are TGTGCCAGCAGGTCTACTTCATATAGCAATCAGCCCCAGCATTTT.

The V and J genes are TRBV19 and TRBJ1-4; TRBD1 agrees at 7 bases. Germline-derived CDR1 and CDR2 are LNHDA and SQIVND (reference sequence). The CDR3 is 17 amino acids. The V segment lost 8 bases and the J segment 0 bases; nucleotides outside the gene matches: 12. The CDR3 DNA reads TGTGCCAGTCGTCCGGGACAGCCAGATGCAACTAATGAAAAACTGTTTTTT. Protein product: CASRPGQPDATNEKLFF.

The rearrangement joins TRBV10-3 to TRBJ1-3, with D unresolved. CDR1 is ENHRY and CDR2 is SYGVKD in the germline V gene. The CDR3 is 15 amino acids. V dropped 4 bases and J dropped 2 bases, with 12 bases sitting between them. The CDR3 region is CAISAVERAGNTIYF. The CDR3 DNA reads TGTGCCATCAGTGCGGTGGAGAGGGCTGGAAACACCATATATTTT.

This clone turned up a few times. The chain combines TRBV6-5 with TRBJ2-2; 10 nucleotides match TRBD2. Germline V gene data show CDR1 as MNHEY and CDR2 as SVGAGI. The CDR3 contains 14 residues. J was trimmed by 8 bases and V by 7 bases; bases with no gene match: 7. The CDR3 coding sequence is TGTGCCAGCAACCTAGCGGGGGAAAGTGGGGAGCTGTTTTTT. Protein product: CASNLAGESGELFF.

The V and J genes are TRBV11-3 and TRBJ2-1; 10 nucleotides match TRBD2. This CDR3 is built from 18 residues. V was clipped by 5 bases and J by 0 bases; unmatched bases: 10. Germline CDR1 is SGHNT and CDR2 is YENEEA. The DNA for the CDR3 is TGTGCCAGCAGCCCGTGGACTAGCGGAGGGAGCTCCTACAATGAGCAGTTCTTC. Residues: CASSPWTSGGSSYNEQFF. The variable domain in full, completed from reference TRBV11-3 and TRBJ2-1, reads EAGVVQSPRYKIIEKKQPVAFWCNPISGHNTLYWYLQNLGQGPELLIRYENEEAVDDSQLPKDRFSAERLKGVDSTLKIQPAELGDSAVYLCASSPWTSGGSSYNEQFFGPGTRLTVL.

The gene calls are TRBV18 and TRBJ2-7; D might be TRBD1 (6 bases). This CDR3 is 15 amino acids long. V lost 2 bases, J lost 6 bases, and 17 bases lay in between. Looked up from germline, CDR1 is KGHSH and CDR2 is LQKENI. The CDR3 loop is CASSPTGHYLSEQYF. For the CDR3, the DNA is TGTGCCAGCTCACCAACGGGACACTACTTAAGCGAGCAGTACTTC.

The chain uses TRBV13 and TRBJ2-1; 8 bases map to TRBD2. V lost 4 bases and J lost 4; bases outside the gene matches: 12. The germline CDR1 and CDR2 sequences are PRHDT and FYEKMQ (reference sequence). This CDR3 spans 17 amino acids. The CDR3, as DNA: TGTGCCAGCAGCTCCGGCTGGAGCGGGGGCCCTTACAATGAGCAGTTCTTC. Residues: CASSSGWSGGPYNEQFF.

The chain is built from TRBV6-5 and TRBJ1-2; 9 nucleotides agree with TRBD1. This CDR3 has 12 amino acids. V lost 7 bases to trimming and J lost 13 bases; unmatched junction nucleotides: 10. Per germline, CDR1 MNHEY and CDR2 SVGAGI. CDR3 nucleotides: TGTGCCAGCACCTCGGGACAGGGTTTTCCCACCTTC. As protein: CASTSGQGFPTF.

Details on this clone: This CDR3 is also generated by other DNA sequences in the sample. The rearrangement joins TRBV5-4 to TRBJ2-6; the D gene is possibly TRBD2 (7 bases). The germline V and J ends were trimmed by 4 bases and 0 bases, with 17 bases remaining between them. The CDR3 totals 18 residues. CDR1 is SGHNT and CDR2 is YYREEE in the germline V gene (reference sequence). CDR3 residues: CASSAPGGAYSGANVLTF. In nucleotides, the CDR3 is TGTGCCAGCAGCGCCCCTGGGGGGGCCTACTCTGGGGCCAACGTCCTGACTTTC.

V is TRBV11-1 and J is TRBJ1-4; 7 bases align to TRBD1. Germline loops: CDR1 SGHAT, CDR2 FQDESV (reference sequence). The junction had 1 base not matched to a gene; V was cut back by 3 bases and J by 3 bases. This CDR3 contains 14 residues. The CDR3 reads CASSFGTANEKLFF. CDR3 nucleotides: TGTGCCAGCAGCTTCGGGACAGCTAATGAAAAACTGTTTTTT.

As to this clone: One end of the junction does not line up with germline, which may come from a read error. The chain has TRBV7-9 and TRBJ1-2; D is perhaps TRBD1 (5 bases). Germline CDR1 is SEHNR and CDR2 is FQNEAQ (reference sequence). CDR3 length: 12 residues. Here the CDR3 reads CSSSIPEGRSTF. The CDR3, as DNA: TGTTCCAGCAGCATTCCGGAGGGGCGAAGCACCTTC. The variable domain in full, completed from reference TRBV7-9 and TRBJ1-2, reads DTGVSQNPRHKITKRGQNVTFRCDPISEHNRLYWYRQTLGQGPEFLTYFQNEAQLEKSRLLSDRFSAERPKGSFSTLEIQRTEQGDSAMYLCSSSIPEGRSTFGSGTRLTVV.

This chain uses TRBV7-9 with TRBJ2-1; 8 nucleotides match TRBD1. In germline, CDR1 is SEHNR, CDR2 FQNEAQ (reference sequence). The trim removed 5 bases at V and 8 bases at J, leaving 11 bases unmatched. The CDR3 is made up of 15 amino acids. CDR3 DNA sequence: TGTGCCAGCAGCGAGATGGACAGGGATCGGGATGAGCAGTTCTTC. Protein sequence: CASSEMDRDRDEQFF. The whole variable domain, remainder taken from reference TRBV7-9 and TRBJ2-1, is DTGVSQNPRHKITKRGQNVTFRCDPISEHNRLYWYRQTLGQGPEFLTYFQNEAQLEKSRLLSDRFSAERPKGSFSTLEIQRTEQGDSAMYLCASSEMDRDRDEQFFGPGTRLTVL.

V gene TRBV28 combines with J gene TRBJ1-5, with a tentative D call TRBD1 (5 bases). CDR3 length: 16 amino acids. Germline V gene sequence: CDR1 MDHEN, CDR2 SYDVKM. Trimming took off 5 bases at V and 3 bases at J, with 17 bases between the two ends. The CDR3 region is CASSLTSTVNNQPQHF. The DNA for the CDR3 is TGTGCCAGCAGTCTCACATCGACAGTTAACAATCAGCCCCAGCATTTT.

This chain connects TRBV5-1 to TRBJ2-5; D is possibly TRBD1 (6 bases). The V gene's germline CDR1 is SGHRS and CDR2 YFSETQ. V shed 2 bases and J shed 3 bases, with 8 bases lying between them. The CDR3 length is 13 residues. The CDR3 coding sequence is TGCGCCAGCAGCTTATACAGGGAAGAGACCCAGTACTTC. It codes for CASSLYREETQYF.

The chain recombines TRBV19 with TRBJ2-1; 14 bases line up with TRBD2. Germline V lookup: CDR1 LNHDA, CDR2 SQIVND (reference sequence). The V segment lost 3 bases and the J segment 0 bases; nucleotides outside the gene matches: 4. There are 18 residues in the CDR3. The CDR3 DNA reads TGTGCCAGTAGTATCGGACTAGCGGGGGGCATCTCCTACAATGAGCAGTTCTTC. Translation gives CASSIGLAGGISYNEQFF.

The rearrangement uses TRBV21-1 and TRBJ2-5; the table names TRBD2, a call not compared with the DNA. TRBV21-1 is a listed pseudogene. The CDR3 covers 18 residues. The CDR3 sequence: CASTTRKASGVGLETQYF. The CDR3 DNA sequence: TGTGCCAGCACAACCCGCAAGGCGAGCGGGGTGGGTTTGGAGACCCAGTACTTC.

The rearrangement joins TRBV11-3 to TRBJ1-1, with a tentative D call TRBD1 (6 bases). CDR1 is SGHNT, CDR2 YENEEA, per germline. The CDR3 extends over 13 amino acids. The ends were cut back, 6 bases at V and 2 bases at J, with 10 bases in the middle. The CDR3 loop reads CASRPQGNTEAFF. CDR3 DNA sequence: TGTGCCAGCAGACCACAGGGTAACACTGAAGCTTTCTTT.